This TCR beta chain stems from a study of vaccination and CD4 T cells after COVID-19. The wider study: SARS-CoV-2, HCoV-NL63, HCoV-OC43 and HCoV-229E supplied the overlapping spike peptides used to stimulate cells.

V was clipped by 4 bases and J by 2 bases, with 12 bases between them. Germline assignment: CDR1 SGHRS and CDR2 YFSETQ. The CDR3 consists of 14 residues. An Oncomine TCR Beta short-read assay was used to sequence the DNA from cultured CD4+ T cells. Genomic DNA was isolated from CD4+ T cells that had been cultured. MiXCR, run by TCRdb on the PCR reads, gives a single entry per CDR3 protein. The sample lists about 9,600 distinct CDR3 sequences, around 35% seen once, with over 20% in the top ten. Comment on this clonotype: Antigen specificity is unknown.

As for treatment: roughly ten-day PBMC culture with coronavirus spike peptide pools or control peptides (ViraFEST assay). According to the study, CD4+ T cells from the unexposed donor were gathered ahead of the COVID-19 pandemic (2011-2018). Negative selection isolated the CD4+ T cells once the cells had been cultured for 10 days. J is TRBJ2-5 and V is TRBV5-1; D ambiguous. The sequenced sample consisted of CD4+ T cells from blood, cultured in vitro. The TCR sequence derives from a human donor in good health. CDR3 nucleotides: TGCGCCAGCAGCAACCTACAGTTACAAGAGACCCAGTACTTC. It codes for CASSNLQLQETQYF.